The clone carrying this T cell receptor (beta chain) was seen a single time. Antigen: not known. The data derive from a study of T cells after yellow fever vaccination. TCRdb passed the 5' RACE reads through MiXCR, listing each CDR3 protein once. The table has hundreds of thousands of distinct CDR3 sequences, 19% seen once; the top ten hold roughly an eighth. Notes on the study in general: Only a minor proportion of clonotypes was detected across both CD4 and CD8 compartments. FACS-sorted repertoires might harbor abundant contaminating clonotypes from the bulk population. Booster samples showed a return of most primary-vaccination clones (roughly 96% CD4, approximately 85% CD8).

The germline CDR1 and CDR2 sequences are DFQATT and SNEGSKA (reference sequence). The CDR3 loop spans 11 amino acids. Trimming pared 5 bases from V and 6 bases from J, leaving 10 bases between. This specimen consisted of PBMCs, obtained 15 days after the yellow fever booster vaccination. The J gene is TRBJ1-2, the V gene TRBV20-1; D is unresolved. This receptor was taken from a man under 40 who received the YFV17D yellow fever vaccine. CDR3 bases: TGCAGTGCTCCCCAGCTGGATGGCTACACCTTC. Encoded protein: CSAPQLDGYTF.